These T cell receptor beta chains were read from a single sample in a study of T cell clonotyping in hematopoietic cell transplantation. Sequencing used immunoSEQ multiplex PCR; TCRdb keeps in-frame clones, though not all of them. This table has tens of thousands of clones, roughly 95% appearing once. The sample was peripheral blood mononuclear cells, taken before stem cell transplant. The receptor set was obtained from a woman aged 50 to 60 with acute myeloid leukemia. Some clones in this sample may be carry-over from other donors' samples. CDR3s include the opening cysteine and the closing phenylalanine or tryptophan. The D gene is left open where the match is weak. Part of the rows lack a size; the others show once, few, many or a class for expanded clones.

j_call	clone_size	d_call	v_call	cdr3_nt	cdr3_aa
TRBJ1-2	.	.	TRBV19	TGTGCCAGTAGTATTTACGGCAGGGAGCACTATGGCTACACCTTC	CASSIYGREHYGYTF
TRBJ1-2	.	.	TRBV6-5	TGTGCCAGCAGTTACTCGATTGCCATTCCTGGCTACACCTTC	CASSYSIAIPGYTF
TRBJ1-2	.	.	TRBV19	TGTGCCAGTAGTCTTCCGGGTCCCCGGGGAGGCTATGGCTACACCTTC	CASSLPGPRGGYGYTF
TRBJ2-5	.	.	TRBV9	TGTGCCAGCAGCGAGGGGGTTCGGGAGACCCAGTACTTC	CASSEGVRETQYF
TRBJ1-1	.	.	TRBV5-1	TGCGCCAGCAGCTTGGGACCTACCACTGAAGCTTTCTTT	CASSLGPTTEAFF
TRBJ1-1	.	.	TRBV6-1	TGTGCCAGCAGTCGGAACACTGAAGCTTTCTTT	CASSRNTEAFF
TRBJ1-2	.	.	TRBV6-6	TGTGCCACGAGGCCCGGTGGCTACACCTTC	CATRPGGYTF
TRBJ2-7	.	.	TRBV29-1	TGCAGCGTCCTCGGACCAGTGACCGGCTACGAGCAGTACTTC	CSVLGPVTGYEQYF
TRBJ1-5	.	.	TRBV15	TGTGCCACCAGCAACCAACAGGGATCTCAGCCCCAGCATTTT	CATSNQQGSQPQHF
TRBJ1-1	.	.	TRBV29-1	TGCAGCGTGATACAGGGTCGGCCTGAGGCTTTCTTT	CSVIQGRPEAFF
TRBJ1-2	.	.	TRBV19	TGTGCCAGTAGTATAGCGGGACGGACATATGGCTACACCTTC	CASSIAGRTYGYTF
TRBJ2-7	.	.	TRBV5-4	TGTGCCAGCAGCTCTCCCTTGGCGGGCCACTACGAGCAGTACTTC	CASSSPLAGHYEQYF
TRBJ2-1	.	TRBD1	TRBV6-5	TGTGCCAGCAGCCTACAGGGGGCACACAATGAGCAGTTCTTC	CASSLQGAHNEQFF
TRBJ2-7	.	TRBD2	TRBV27	TGTGCCAGCAGGGGACTAGCCGGCCACGAGCAGTACTTC	CASRGLAGHEQYF
TRBJ1-2	.	TRBD1	TRBV7-9	TGTGCCAGCAGCTTAGATCGGTCAGGGGGCCAAAGGTACTATGGCTACACCTTC	CASSLDRSGGQRYYGYTF
TRBJ2-2	.	.	TRBV4-2	TGTGCCAGCAGCCAAGATGGCACAGGTTCCACCGGGGAGCTGTTTTTT	CASSQDGTGSTGELFF
TRBJ2-6	.	.	TRBV11-2	TGTGCCAGCAGCCGAACGACAGGCTCTGGGGCCAACGTCCTGACTTTC	CASSRTTGSGANVLTF
TRBJ2-7	.	.	TRBV6-5	TGTGCCAGCAGTTACCGGACAGTCAACTACGAGCAGTACTTC	CASSYRTVNYEQYF
TRBJ1-2	.	TRBD1	TRBV9	TGTGCCAGCAGCGTAGGGACAGGGGGCGCTAACTATGGCTACACCTTC	CASSVGTGGANYGYTF
TRBJ1-5	few	.	TRBV19	TGTGCCAGTAGTGGAGGGCCGAGTCAGCCCCAGCATTTT	CASSGGPSQPQHF
TRBJ1-1	.	TRBD1	TRBV2	TGTGCCAGCAGTTCACCGGGACAGGGTAGCACTGAAGCTTTCTTT	CASSSPGQGSTEAFF
TRBJ1-3	.	TRBD1	TRBV19	TGTGCCAGTAGTATATCGGGGACAGGCTACTCTGGAAACACCATATATTTT	CASSISGTGYSGNTIYF
TRBJ1-5	.	TRBD1	TRBV9	TGTGCCAGCAGCGTCGACAGGGATCAGCCCCAGCATTTT	CASSVDRDQPQHF
TRBJ2-7	once	.	TRBV5-1	TGCGCCAGCAGCTTGGGGCAGGCGATATACGAGCAGTACTTC	CASSLGQAIYEQYF
TRBJ2-1	.	TRBD2	TRBV28	TGTGCCAGCAGTCTCCTCTCTAGCGGGAGCTCCTACAATGAGCAGTTCTTC	CASSLLSSGSSYNEQFF
TRBJ2-7	.	TRBD1	TRBV5-8	TGTGCCAGCAGCTTGGTCAGGGGGAGTACAGAATCCTACGAGCAGTACTTC	CASSLVRGSTESYEQYF
TRBJ1-2	.	.	TRBV10-3	TGTGCCATCAGTCAGGAGGGGCTGAGGGGCTACACCTTC	CAISQEGLRGYTF
TRBJ1-5	.	.	TRBV5-6	TGTGCCAGCAGCTTGGCCGGGACGGTGAATCAGCCCCAGCATTTT	CASSLAGTVNQPQHF
TRBJ2-5	.	.	TRBV30	TGTGCCTGGAGTGTAATCGCTGGTGAGACCCAGTACTTC	CAWSVIAGETQYF
TRBJ1-2	.	.	TRBV6-9	TGTGCCAGCAGTTATCCAGGGAAGGGGAACTATGGCTACACCTTC	CASSYPGKGNYGYTF
TRBJ2-7	.	.	TRBV2	TGTGCCAGCGGGCGGCAAGCTTACTACGAGCAGTACTTC	CASGRQAYYEQYF
TRBJ2-7	.	.	TRBV7-9	TGTGCCAGCAGCTTAGCCAATAGGGCGGACTACGAGCAGTACTTC	CASSLANRADYEQYF
TRBJ1-5	.	.	TRBV11-2	TGTGCCAGCAGACCACAGGACAGTAGCAATCAGCCCCAGCATTTT	CASRPQDSSNQPQHF
TRBJ2-7	.	.	TRBV19	TGTGCCAGTAGTATAGTTTTGGGACTCTTGGACGAGCAGTACTTC	CASSIVLGLLDEQYF
TRBJ1-6	.	.	TRBV6-6	TGTGCCAGCAGTTGGGCTAGCTCCTATAATTCACCCCTCCACTTT	CASSWASSYNSPLHF
TRBJ1-6	.	.	TRBV30	TGTGCCTGGAGACGAAGTGGGGGATCACCCCTCCACTTT	CAWRRSGGSPLHF
TRBJ2-3	.	TRBD2	TRBV9	TGTGCCAGCAGCGTAGGTAGCGGGCGGGCAGATACGCAGTATTTT	CASSVGSGRADTQYF
TRBJ2-3	few	TRBD1	TRBV5-6	TGTGCCAGCAGCTTGGGGGACAGGGATACAGATACGCAGTATTTT	CASSLGDRDTDTQYF
TRBJ2-7	.	.	TRBV6-1	TGTGCCAGCGGGGTCCCTGTCCCCCACGAGCAGTACTTC	CASGVPVPHEQYF
TRBJ2-3	.	TRBD2	TRBV5-1	TGCGCCAGCAGCTCTAGCGGAAGCACAGATACGCAGTATTTT	CASSSSGSTDTQYF
TRBJ1-2	.	.	TRBV30	TGTGCCTGGAGTTTAGGGCAAAACTATGGCTACACCTTC	CAWSLGQNYGYTF
TRBJ2-3	.	.	TRBV2	TGTGCCAGCAGGATGAGCACAGATACGCAGTATTTT	CASRMSTDTQYF
TRBJ2-7	.	.	TRBV19	TGTGCCAGTAGTAGGACAGCCGCCTCCTACGAGCAGTACTTC	CASSRTAASYEQYF
TRBJ1-2	.	.	TRBV5-1	TGCGCCAGCGGGACACCTAACTATGGCTACACCTTC	CASGTPNYGYTF
TRBJ1-2	.	.	TRBV30	TGTGCCTGGGGAGGGACCGAAGTCTATGGCTACACCTTC	CAWGGTEVYGYTF
TRBJ1-2	.	.	TRBV7-8	TGTGCCAGCAGCCCCCAAGGTGGTGGTGGCTATGGCTACACCTTC	CASSPQGGGGYGYTF
TRBJ2-4	.	.	TRBV7-6	TGTGCCAGCAGCTTAGGGGGTGGAGGGCGGATAGCCAAAAACATTCAGTACTTC	CASSLGGGGRIAKNIQYF
TRBJ2-1	once	.	TRBV27	TGTGCCAGCAGTAAATGGTCGGGGGTGAATGAGCAGTTCTTC	CASSKWSGVNEQFF
TRBJ1-1	few	.	TRBV6-1	TGTGCCAGCAGTGAACGGCTTAGGACCAAGCCGGCTGAAGCTTTCTTT	CASSERLRTKPAEAFF
TRBJ2-1	.	TRBD2	TRBV28	TGTGCCAGCAGTCCACGGACTAGCGGGATCTCCTTCTCCTACAATGAGCAGTTCTTC	CASSPRTSGISFSYNEQFF
TRBJ1-1	.	TRBD1	TRBV27	TGTGCCTCATCCAGGGGGGCCACTGAAGCTTTCTTT	CASSRGATEAFF
TRBJ2-6	.	TRBD1	TRBV27	TGTGCCAGCAGTTTAGGGGTAGGGACAGGGATCGCGGGGGCCAACGTCCTGACTTTC	CASSLGVGTGIAGANVLTF
TRBJ2-7	.	TRBD2	TRBV5-1	TGCGCCAGCTTTCCCGTCCTAGCGGGAGTCAACGAAAGTCTGTACTTC	CASFPVLAGVNESLYF
TRBJ2-5	.	TRBD2	TRBV10-3	TGTGCCATCAGTGATAGCGGGGGATTTGCGACCCAGTACTTC	CAISDSGGFATQYF
TRBJ1-1	.	.	TRBV5-4	TGTGCCAGCAGCGCAAGATCTCGCGCGAGCACTGAAGCTTTCTTT	CASSARSRASTEAFF